This T cell receptor (beta chain) was retrieved from a study of CD8 T cells in ankylosing spondylitis. General study findings and limits: Typical of ankylosing spondylitis blood, it appeared, was a TCR beta motif of eight highly homologous variants. Significant enrichment of disease-linked clones was reportedly seen in matched ankylosing spondylitis synovial fluid. CD8+ by phenotype, disease-linked clones were relatively rare in peripheral blood. Earlier literature documents some of the motif variants in reactive arthritis synovial fluid and blood.

In regard to this clonotype: What it binds is not known.

A single record per CDR3 protein comes from TCRdb applying MiXCR to the 5' RACE reads. The repertoire has fewer than 500,000 distinct CDR3 sequences, roughly 26% of them found once; the top ten carry roughly 0.8%. The clonotype originates from a male donor with ankylosing spondylitis. Sample: blood, either unsorted or a sorted T cell fraction (not recorded which).

The CDR3 region has the DNA TGCGCCAGCAGCCCTACAGGGAACTCCTGGGGAATAGAAAAACTGTTTTTT. Amino acids: CASSPTGNSWGIEKLFF. The gene calls are TRBV5-1 and TRBJ1-4; tentative D call: TRBD1 (6 bases). Trimming stripped 4 bases from V and 8 bases from J, with 24 bases between. Germline assignment: CDR1 SGHRS and CDR2 YFSETQ. This CDR3 has 17 residues.